Presented here are 24 T cell receptor beta chains from one specimen sequenced in a study of cytomegalovirus exposure and HLA in healthy donors. It was with 60 Vbeta and 13 Jbeta primers that the PCR ran. Method: immunoSEQ multiplex PCR; TCRdb's copy keeps in-frame clones and lacks some. The data show about 130,000 clones, with around 78% seen just once and about 1.8% held by the top ten. What was sequenced was PBMCs. The receptors stem from a woman between 45 and 60 years old in good health and CMV-seronegative.

This clone was counted a few times. V and J are TRBV5-4 and TRBJ1-1; D unclear. V lost 4 bases and J lost 2, with 9 bases in between. The CDR3 runs 13 residues. Germline assignment: CDR1 SGHNT and CDR2 YYREEE (reference sequence). In DNA, the CDR3 is TGTGCCAGCAGCCTCACAGATAACACTGAAGCTTTCTTT. Encoded protein: CASSLTDNTEAFF.

This clone was recorded only once. The chain carries TRBV30 and TRBJ2-3; 8 nucleotides match TRBD1. Germline V gene sequence: CDR1 GTSNPN, CDR2 SVGIG (reference sequence). The CDR3 is 13 residues long. The junction had 1 base not matched to a gene; V was cut back by 4 bases and J by 1 base. The CDR3 nucleotides read TGTGCCTGGATGGGACAGGGCACAGATACGCAGTATTTT. Protein: CAWMGQGTDTQYF.

This clone showed up just once. CDR3 sequence: CAWNAGESGANVLTF. In DNA, the CDR3 is TGTGCCTGGAACGCAGGGGAGTCTGGGGCCAACGTCCTGACTTTC. This sequence joins TRBV30 and TRBJ2-6; a possible D gene is TRBD1 (6 bases). Germline values: CDR1 GTSNPN, CDR2 SVGIG (reference sequence). Trimming cost V 4 bases and J 1 base, with 11 bases left between them. The CDR3 covers 15 residues.

The table lists this clone with a few counts. The chain joins TRBV5-1 to TRBJ2-3, with 7 bases identical to TRBD1. The CDR3 is 15 amino acids. V trimming: 4 bases; J trimming: 0 bases; junction bases outside the gene matches: 5. Germline CDR1 SGHRS, CDR2 YFSETQ. The CDR3 protein is CASSRDSLSTDTQYF. In DNA form, the CDR3 reads TGCGCCAGCAGCCGGGACAGCCTGAGCACAGATACGCAGTATTTT.

V usage is TRBV5-1 and J usage is TRBJ1-1; 8 bases align to TRBD1. Trimming at V came to 3 bases and at J to 1 base, leaving 8 bases not matched to a gene. Germline CDR1 SGHRS, CDR2 YFSETQ. The CDR3 runs to 16 residues. CDR3 residues: CASSWQGAVGNTEAFF. Written as DNA, the CDR3 is TGCGCCAGCAGCTGGCAGGGGGCCGTAGGGAACACTGAAGCTTTCTTT.

V and J are TRBV29-1 and TRBJ2-4, with D possibly TRBD1 on 7 matching bases. CDR1 SQVTM and CDR2 ANQGSEA come from the germline V gene. There are 13 residues in the CDR3. The V gene lost 7 bases and the J gene lost 11 bases, with 21 bases spanning the gap. The CDR3 DNA is TGCAGCGCTGGCGGGATGACAGGGATGGTTCAGTACTTC. Encoded protein: CSAGGMTGMVQYF.

The chain recombines TRBV5-1 with TRBJ2-7, with TRBD2 matching 9 bases. Trimming cost V 0 bases and J 4 bases; bases outside gene matches: 2. The CDR3 spans 14 residues. In germline, CDR1 is SGHRS, CDR2 YFSETQ. The CDR3 nucleotides read TGCGCCAGCAGCTTGGCTAGCGGGGTATACGAGCAGTACTTC. The encoded protein is CASSLASGVYEQYF.

The chain couples TRBV7-3 to TRBJ1-1; the D gene is possibly TRBD1 (5 bases). CDR1 SGHTA and CDR2 FQGTGA come from the germline V gene. This CDR3 is built from 16 residues. The V end was cut by 0 bases, the J end by 4 bases, with 15 bases between. Here the CDR3 reads CASSLTSGSVFTEAFF. The CDR3, as DNA: TGTGCCAGCAGCTTAACGTCAGGGTCGGTTTTCACTGAAGCTTTCTTT.

The chain combines TRBV7-3 with TRBJ2-1; 11 bases map to TRBD2. CDR3 length: 20 amino acids. The trim removed 2 bases at V and 6 bases at J, leaving 18 bases unmatched. Germline CDR1 reads SGHTA; CDR2 reads FQGTGA. The CDR3 is CASSLDKWVSGRAEGNEQFF. For the CDR3, the DNA is TGTGCCAGCAGCTTAGATAAATGGGTTAGCGGGAGGGCCGAAGGCAATGAGCAGTTCTTC.

This clone has just a few counts. The chain is built from TRBV20-1 and TRBJ2-5; D gene unclear. Looked up from germline, CDR1 is DFQATT and CDR2 is SNEGSKA (reference sequence). Trimming took off 2 bases at V and 5 bases at J, with 6 bases between the two ends. The CDR3 spans 11 residues. The CDR3 protein is CSARYRETQYF. CDR3 bases: TGCAGTGCTAGATACCGGGAGACCCAGTACTTC.

The chain has TRBV5-6 and TRBJ2-5, with 8 bases aligning to TRBD2. The CDR3 sequence is 17 residues long. CDR1 is SGHDT and CDR2 is YYEEEE in the germline V gene. With V trimmed by 4 bases and J by 6 bases, 17 bases remained unmatched. This chain's CDR3 is CASSLRGTGTSQKTQYF. CDR3 in DNA: TGTGCCAGCAGCCTCCGGGGGACCGGGACTAGTCAAAAGACCCAGTACTTC.

This clone was seen just once. The genes are TRBV4-2 and TRBJ1-1; D is perhaps TRBD1 (5 bases). Trimming took off 4 bases at V and 7 bases at J, with 19 bases between the two ends. The CDR3 sequence is 15 residues long. Germline-derived CDR1 and CDR2 are LGHNA and YNFKEQ. This CDR3 reads CASSPHENRISEAFF. DNA for the CDR3: TGTGCCAGCAGCCCTCATGAGAACAGGATCAGTGAAGCTTTCTTT.

The V gene is TRBV7-6, the J gene TRBJ2-5, with D maybe TRBD1 (7 bases). Germline V gene sequence: CDR1 SGHVS, CDR2 FNYEAQ. The CDR3 extends over 14 amino acids. V was pared by 5 bases and J by 2 bases, with 12 bases between. CDR3 DNA sequence: TGTGCCAGCAGCCGCGGGACAGCTCAAGAGACCCAGTACTTC. This codes for CASSRGTAQETQYF.

The chain is built from TRBV7-2 and TRBJ2-2; weak D call: TRBD2 (7 bases). There are 15 residues in the CDR3. Per the germline V gene, CDR1 is SGHTA and CDR2 is FQGNSA. Trimming pared 2 bases from V and 5 bases from J, leaving 12 bases between. This CDR3 is CASSLRGALTGELFF. CDR3 DNA sequence: TGTGCCAGCAGCTTACGGGGGGCTTTGACCGGGGAGCTGTTTTTT.

The V call is TRBV11-3, the J call TRBJ2-7; no definite D call. V was pared by 2 bases and J by 6 bases, with 11 bases between. The CDR3 extends over 13 amino acids. The germline V gene encodes CDR1 SGHNT and CDR2 YENEEA. CDR3 coding DNA: TGTGCCAGCAGCTTAACCCCAAGTAGCGAGCAGTACGTC. The encoded protein is CASSLTPSSEQYV.

This clone was seen only a few times. V gene TRBV7-8 combines with J gene TRBJ2-7, with 7 bases matching TRBD1. CDR1 is SGHVS and CDR2 is FQNEAQ in the germline V gene. The CDR3 extends over 15 amino acids. The J segment lost 5 bases and the V segment lost 1 base, leaving 8 bases of the junction unmatched. The CDR3 sequence is CASSLVGAGGNEQYV. CDR3 nucleotides: TGTGCCAGCAGCTTAGTTGGGGCAGGGGGAAACGAGCAGTACGTC.

This rearrangement joins TRBV19 to TRBJ1-5; D not resolved. The CDR3 contains 13 residues. Germline V gene lookup returns CDR1 LNHDA and CDR2 SQIVND (reference sequence). The V end was cut by 8 bases, the J end by 0 bases, with 8 bases between. The CDR3 DNA is TGTGCCAGTGGTGACTATAGCAATCAGCCCCAGCATTTT. Its protein product is CASGDYSNQPQHF.

This clone has a handful of counts. The chain couples TRBV4-1 to TRBJ1-1; possible D gene TRBD1, 6 bases. Germline assignment: CDR1 MGHRA and CDR2 YSYEKL. This CDR3 is 14 amino acids long. Trimming cost V 2 bases and J 5 bases, with 12 bases left between them. The CDR3 DNA is TGCGCCAGCAGCCAACCAGGGGTTTCGACTGAAGCTTTCTTT. Protein sequence: CASSQPGVSTEAFF.

The chain recombines TRBV28 with TRBJ2-7; no clear D gene. Trimming cost V 7 bases and J 3 bases, with 16 bases left between them. The CDR3 sequence is 14 residues long. CDR1 is MDHEN and CDR2 is SYDVKM in the germline V gene. The CDR3 region has the DNA TGTGCCAGCAATCCCTCTGGCGGCTTCTACGAGCAGTACGTC. It codes for CASNPSGGFYEQYV.

The chain employs TRBV27 and TRBJ1-1; D gene uncertain. V gave up 6 bases and J gave up 1 base, with 3 bases separating them. Germline CDR1 MNHEY, CDR2 SMNVEV (reference sequence). The CDR3 is made up of 11 amino acids. The chain's CDR3 is CASSQNTEAFF. In nucleotides, the CDR3 is TGTGCCAGCAGCCAGAACACTGAAGCTTTCTTT.

The J gene is TRBJ2-5, the V gene TRBV4-3; the D gene is possibly TRBD2 (5 bases). The ends were cut back, 1 base at V and 0 bases at J, with 6 bases in the middle. Germline CDR1 is LGHNA and CDR2 is YSLEER. The CDR3 totals 14 residues. In nucleotides, the CDR3 is TGCGCCAGCAGCCAAGGGGAGTACCAAGAGACCCAGTACTTC. It is translated as CASSQGEYQETQYF.

This chain connects TRBV5-1 to TRBJ2-5; 7 bases fit TRBD1. V dropped 4 bases and J dropped 2; count of bases not matched to a gene: 11. This CDR3 has 16 residues. CDR1 and CDR2 (germline): SGHRS, YFSETQ. CDR3 coding DNA: TGCGCCAGCAGCCTACAGGGGAGAGGGAGACAAGAGACCCAGTACTTC. This encodes CASSLQGRGRQETQYF. Together with reference TRBV5-1 and TRBJ2-5, the CDR3 gives the full variable domain: KAGVTQTPRYLIKTRGQQVTLSCSPISGHRSVSWYQQTPGQGLQFLFEYFSETQRNKGNFPGRFSGRQFSNSRSEMNVSTLELGDSALYLCASSLQGRGRQETQYFGPGTRLLVL.

A single count supports this clone. This rearrangement joins TRBV6-6 to TRBJ2-7, with a tentative D call TRBD2 (6 bases). The CDR3 covers 14 residues. Germline V lookup: CDR1 MNHNY, CDR2 SVGAGI (reference sequence). Trimming removed 2 bases from V and 5 bases from J, with 13 bases in between. This CDR3 reads CASSYQGGTHEQYF. The CDR3, as DNA: TGTGCCAGCAGTTACCAGGGAGGTACGCACGAGCAGTACTTC.

The chain joins TRBV7-8 to TRBJ2-7; TRBD2 matches 9 bases. Germline trimming cut 7 bases from V and 2 bases from J; bases unmatched to any gene: 6. The CDR3 consists of 14 residues. Germline V gene data show CDR1 as SGHVS and CDR2 as FQNEAQ. CDR3 region: CASTTSGFPYEQYF. CDR3 bases: TGTGCCAGCACCACTAGCGGGTTCCCCTACGAGCAGTACTTC.